Presented here are 18 T cell receptor beta chains from one specimen sequenced in a study of blood T cell repertoires in COVID-19. Profiling relied on immunoSEQ multiplex PCR, and the TCRdb table lists in-frame clones only, not all of them. The table shows some 150,000 clones, with around 84% occurring only once. What was sequenced was peripheral blood. Receptors originate from a woman aged 45-60 years with acute or convalescent COVID-19.

This chain connects TRBV5-1 to TRBJ1-6, with 7 bases aligning to TRBD1. The CDR3 is 15 residues long. V was pared by 4 bases and J by 9 bases, with 10 bases of the junction left unmatched. Germline lookup yields CDR1 SGHRS and CDR2 YFSETQ. CDR3 sequence reads: CASSDETGLGSPLHF. Here the CDR3 DNA reads TGCGCCAGCAGCGATGAGACAGGGCTGGGTTCACCCCTCCACTTT.

This CDR3 reads CASRETGVNYGYTF. The DNA of the CDR3 is TGTGCCAGCAGGGAGACAGGGGTTAACTATGGCTACACCTTC. The V call is TRBV7-9, the J call TRBJ1-2; the match to TRBD1 covers 8 bases. This CDR3 is 14 amino acids long. The germline gives CDR1 SEHNR, CDR2 FQNEAQ (reference sequence). V shed 6 bases and J 1 base; nucleotides not matched to a gene: 4.

V and J are TRBV4-3 and TRBJ1-3, with D possibly matching TRBD1 (5 bases). V was trimmed by 4 bases and J by 1 base, leaving 8 bases between them. Germline values: CDR1 LGHNA, CDR2 YSLEER. The CDR3 contains 14 residues. This CDR3 is CASSLGGSGNTIYF. CDR3 nucleotide sequence: TGCGCCAGCAGCCTGGGGGGTTCTGGAAACACCATATATTTT.

The chain links TRBV6-6 to TRBJ1-2; 8 positions match TRBD1. From germline, CDR1 is MNHNY and CDR2 SVGAGI (reference sequence). The CDR3 is made up of 14 amino acids. The trim removed 2 bases at V and 5 bases at J, leaving 4 bases unmatched. CDR3: CASSYQGALYGYTF. The CDR3 DNA reads TGTGCCAGCAGTTACCAGGGGGCTTTGTATGGCTACACCTTC.

V and J are TRBV6-2 or TRBV6-3 and TRBJ1-5; TRBD1 matches 8 bases. The CDR3 is 15 residues long. Looked up from germline, CDR1 is MNHEY and CDR2 is SVGEGT. V trimming: 0 bases; J trimming: 4 bases; junction bases outside the gene matches: 2. The CDR3 here is CASSYSRGHNQPQHF. The CDR3 DNA reads TGTGCCAGCAGTTACTCCAGGGGGCATAATCAGCCCCAGCATTTT.

The rearrangement links TRBV7-9 to TRBJ2-1; no reliable D call. Germline CDR1 is SEHNR and CDR2 is FQNEAQ (reference sequence). This CDR3 is 12 amino acids long. Between the trimmed V and J ends, which lost 1 base and 8 bases, there was a span of 6 bases. This CDR3 reads CASSLVNYEQFF. The CDR3, as DNA: TGTGCCAGCAGCTTAGTGAACTATGAGCAGTTCTTC.

The chain employs TRBV11-3 and TRBJ1-3; D unresolved. CDR1 and CDR2 (germline): SGHNT, YENEEA. Between the trimmed V and J ends, which lost 3 bases and 0 bases, there was a span of 6 bases. The length of the CDR3 is 14 residues. DNA of the CDR3: TGTGCCAGCAGCTTCTCCCCCTCTGGAAACACCATATATTTT. Protein product: CASSFSPSGNTIYF.

This chain connects TRBV7-2 to TRBJ2-1; 11 bases map to TRBD2. Germline CDR1 SGHTA, CDR2 FQGNSA. V lost 6 bases, J lost 12 bases, and 19 bases stayed unmatched. The CDR3 consists of 17 residues. For the CDR3, the DNA is TGTGCCAGCAGGACTGCCCCCTATAGCGGGGGGGCCTCGGTGCAGTTCTTC. This codes for CASRTAPYSGGASVQFF.

This chain uses TRBV6-6 with TRBJ1-4; D is perhaps TRBD1 (5 bases). This CDR3 comprises 11 residues. Germline V gene lookup returns CDR1 MNHNY and CDR2 SVGAGI (reference sequence). Trimming took 10 bases from V and 8 from J, leaving 11 bases between them. The chain's CDR3 is CATLKGEKLFF. The CDR3 DNA sequence: TGTGCCACCCTAAAGGGGGAAAAACTGTTTTTT.

V gene TRBV2 combines with J gene TRBJ1-2; TRBD1 agrees at 8 bases. J gave up 4 bases and V 1 base, and 2 bases lay outside the gene matches. The CDR3 has 14 amino acids. Germline V lookup: CDR1 SNHLY, CDR2 FYNNEI. Here the CDR3 DNA reads TGTGCCAGCAGTGAAGGGACAGGGACCTATGGCTACACCTTC. This codes for CASSEGTGTYGYTF.

This clone has just a few counts. This chain connects TRBV30 to TRBJ2-7; the D gene is possibly TRBD2 (6 bases). This CDR3 is 13 amino acids long. Deletions cut 1 base from V and 0 bases from J, with 7 bases between. The germline V gene encodes CDR1 GTSNPN and CDR2 SVGIG (reference sequence). The CDR3 loop reads CAWSEAGSYEQYF. CDR3 DNA: TGTGCCTGGAGTGAAGCGGGCTCCTACGAGCAGTACTTC.

V gene TRBV18 combines with J gene TRBJ1-4; 8 nucleotides line up with TRBD1. Germline V gene sequence: CDR1 KGHSH, CDR2 LQKENI. The length of the CDR3 is 15 residues. Trimming took 0 bases from V and 5 from J; bases not matched to a gene: 2. The CDR3, as DNA: TGTGCCAGCTCACCACCGGGACAGGAAAATGAAAAACTGTTTTTT. Its protein product is CASSPPGQENEKLFF.

CDR3 DNA: TGTGCCAGCAGTTTAGAAGGGACAGGGGGCACCTACGAGCAGTACTTC. Translation gives CASSLEGTGGTYEQYF. The V call is TRBV28, the J call TRBJ2-7, with 12 bases aligning to TRBD1. Germline loops: CDR1 MDHEN, CDR2 SYDVKM. The trim removed 2 bases at V and 2 bases at J, leaving 4 bases unmatched. The CDR3 runs 16 residues. Drawing the rest from reference TRBV28 and TRBJ2-7, the complete variable domain is DVKVTQSSRYLVKRTGEKVFLECVQDMDHENMFWYRQDPGLGLRLIYFSYDVKMKEKGDIPEGYSVSREKKERFSLILESASTNQTSMYLCASSLEGTGGTYEQYFGPGTRLTVT.

This chain links TRBV2 with TRBJ2-7, with TRBD1 matching 8 bases. V lost 4 bases, J lost 5 bases, and 7 bases stayed unmatched. There are 14 residues in the CDR3. CDR1 SNHLY and CDR2 FYNNEI come from the germline V gene. The CDR3 loop is CASSGTGRKDEQYF. The DNA of the CDR3 is TGTGCCAGCAGTGGGACAGGGAGGAAGGACGAGCAGTACTTC. The full variable domain, completed using reference TRBV2 and TRBJ2-7, is EPEVTQTPSHQVTQMGQEVILRCVPISNHLYFYWYRQILGQKVEFLVSFYNNEISEKSEIFDDQFSVERPDGSNFTLKIRSTKLEDSAMYFCASSGTGRKDEQYFGPGTRLTVT.

This clone has a handful of counts. CDR3 DNA sequence: TGTGCCGGATCGACCATAGGACAGGGGAATGAAAAACTGTTTTTT. It encodes CAGSTIGQGNEKLFF. The chain joins TRBV30 to TRBJ1-4; 9 nucleotides line up with TRBD1. Germline CDR1 GTSNPN, CDR2 SVGIG (reference sequence). The CDR3 has 15 residues. V was pared by 8 bases and J by 5 bases, with 12 bases of the junction left unmatched.

The chain uses TRBV7-9 and TRBJ2-3; D is undetermined. From germline, CDR1 is SEHNR and CDR2 FQNEAQ (reference sequence). The CDR3 consists of 13 residues. V was trimmed by 1 base and J by 3 bases, leaving 5 bases between them. Written as DNA, the CDR3 is TGTGCCAGCAGCTTAGGACTTACAGATACGCAGTATTTT. It yields the protein CASSLGLTDTQYF.

The chain recombines TRBV3-1 (or the pseudogene TRBV3-2) with TRBJ1-6; no reliable D call. The V end lost 4 bases, the J end lost 7 bases, and 5 bases lay between the germline ends. In germline, CDR1 is LGHDT, CDR2 YNNKEL (reference sequence). This CDR3 has 12 residues. This chain's CDR3 is CASSLVNSPLHF. CDR3 nucleotide sequence: TGTGCCAGCAGCCTAGTAAATTCACCCCTCCACTTT.

The J gene is TRBJ1-3, the V gene TRBV19; tentatively, D is TRBD1 (6 bases). The length of the CDR3 is 14 residues. V lost 5 bases and J 8 bases, leaving 16 bases between the germline ends. Per the germline V gene, CDR1 is LNHDA and CDR2 is SQIVND (reference sequence). DNA for the CDR3: TGTGCCAGTAGTCGCACAGGGCTTGGTTACACCATATATTTT. Translated: CASSRTGLGYTIYF.